This TCR beta chain comes out of a study of CD8+CD57+ T cells in acquired aplastic anemia. For CDR3 and TCR beta VDJ profiling, genomic DNA was the template used. TCRdb redid the calling of the reads with MiXCR, one entry per CDR3 protein. The data contain hundreds of thousands of distinct CDR3 sequences, 55% to 75% of them singletons. Germline lookup yields CDR1 SGHRS and CDR2 YFSETQ. The CDR3 sequence is 13 residues long. The ends lost 4 bases at V and 3 bases at J; junction bases unmatched: 4. This TCR was recovered from a human donor in good health, serving as a control. Sequencing input: sorted CD4+, CD8+, or CD8+CD57+ T cells (not recorded which) from PBMCs. V gene TRBV5-1 combines with J gene TRBJ2-7; 7 nucleotides agree with TRBD1. The CDR3 bases are TGCGCCAGCAGCATTGGACAGGACTACGAGCAGTACTTC. Amino acids: CASSIGQDYEQYF.